The 27 T cell receptor beta chains below come from one sample, sequenced in a study of T cells expressing NK-cell markers. With the 5' RACE reads reprocessed, TCRdb shows one record per CDR3 protein and no DNA. Recorded here are some 110,000 distinct CDR3 sequences; the top ten clones represent approximately 17%. Sequences were obtained from blood T cells: a sorted CD56 or NKG2C T cell subset, CD4+ or CD8+ T cells, or bulk PBMC T cells (not recorded which). All receptors come from a woman aged 18 to 69 in good health.

The rearrangement uses TRBV19 and TRBJ1-5; the D call of TRBD1 rests on TCRdb alone, since no DNA is present to check it. The CDR3 runs to 14 residues. Germline V gene lookup returns CDR1 LNHDA and CDR2 SQIVND (reference sequence). CDR3 sequence reads: CASSIPGFNQPQHF.

The chain carries TRBV7-9 and TRBJ1-1. Germline V gene sequence: CDR1 SEHNR, CDR2 FQNEAQ (reference sequence). The length of the CDR3 is 15 residues. The CDR3 spells CASSLLAGPNTEAFF.

The chain carries TRBV12-3 or TRBV12-4 and TRBJ2-1; TCRdb's D call, TRBD1, is unchecked because there is no DNA. This CDR3 spans 13 amino acids. This chain's CDR3 is CASSATGLNEQFF.

The chain has TRBV12-3 or TRBV12-4 and TRBJ2-3; TCRdb designates TRBD1, a call that cannot be tested without DNA. This CDR3 has 12 amino acids. The CDR3 loop reads CASSFSGHTQYF.

The gene calls are TRBV19 and TRBJ2-3; TCRdb's D gene call, TRBD2, goes unchecked for lack of DNA. Looked up from germline, CDR1 is LNHDA and CDR2 is SQIVND (reference sequence). This CDR3 is built from 13 residues. CDR3 protein: CASSPSLAGDEYF.

The chain is built from TRBV12-5 and TRBJ2-1; TCRdb reports TRBD1, a call that lacks DNA to check it against. This CDR3 is built from 15 residues. CDR1 LGHNT and CDR2 FRNRAP come from the germline V gene. CDR3 sequence reads: CASGLWTGGRNEQFF.

The V gene is TRBV9, the J gene TRBJ2-3; the TCRdb call, TRBD1, lacks DNA for checking. Per germline, CDR1 SGDLS and CDR2 YYNGEE. The CDR3 runs 17 residues. CDR3 sequence reads: CASSEETGLSTTDTQYF.

The chain couples TRBV4-2 to TRBJ1-3. Germline loops: CDR1 LGHNA, CDR2 YNFKEQ. The CDR3 runs to 11 residues. The CDR3 protein is CASRFGNTIYF.

The J gene is TRBJ2-3, the V gene TRBV7-8; TCRdb's D call of TRBD1 is untestable without DNA. The CDR3 is made up of 15 amino acids. Germline CDR1 SGHVS, CDR2 FQNEAQ. The CDR3 loop is CASSPFGQGTDTQYF.

The chain couples TRBV30 to TRBJ2-1; TCRdb selects TRBD2, and the lack of DNA leaves this call unchecked. CDR3 length: 11 amino acids. Per germline, CDR1 GTSNPN and CDR2 SVGIG (reference sequence). This chain's CDR3 is CAWSELAVKFF. The full variable domain, with the rest looked up from reference TRBV30 and TRBJ2-1, is SQTIHQWPATLVQPVGSPLSLECTVEGTSNPNLYWYRQAAGRGLQLLFYSVGIGQISSEVPQNLSASRPQDRQFILSSKKLLLSDSGFYLCAWSELAVKFFGPGTRLTVL.

V gene TRBV3-1 combines with J gene TRBJ1-2; the D call of TRBD1 rests on TCRdb alone, since no DNA is present to check it. The CDR3 covers 14 residues. Germline assignment: CDR1 LGHDT and CDR2 YNNKEL (reference sequence). CDR3 sequence: CASSQVGQPYGYTF.

The chain uses TRBV6-1 and TRBJ2-7; checking the TCRdb D call of TRBD1 is not possible without DNA. CDR1 is MNHNS and CDR2 is SASEGT in the germline V gene. The CDR3 consists of 15 residues. This chain's CDR3 is CASRGVSGASYEQYF.

CDR3 sequence reads: CSASPGGPGEQFF. This rearrangement joins TRBV20-1 to TRBJ2-1; no DNA is available, so the TRBD2 call from TCRdb remains unchecked. The CDR3 loop spans 13 amino acids. The germline V gene encodes CDR1 DFQATT and CDR2 SNEGSKA (reference sequence).

This rearrangement joins TRBV24-1 to TRBJ1-3. This CDR3 region has 16 residues. Germline V gene lookup returns CDR1 KGHDR and CDR2 SFDVKD. This CDR3 is CATSDPAASSGNTIYF.

CDR3 sequence reads: CASTITGIRYSGANVLTF. This chain uses TRBV12-3 or TRBV12-4 with TRBJ2-6; TCRdb proposes TRBD2, but this gene call is untestable without DNA. There are 18 residues in the CDR3.

The V and J genes are TRBV12-5 and TRBJ2-1. The CDR3 covers 16 residues. CDR1 and CDR2 (germline): LGHNT, FRNRAP. The CDR3: CASGLGLDFSYNEQFF.

The V and J genes are TRBV29-1 and TRBJ2-6. This CDR3 has 16 residues. CDR1 is SQVTM and CDR2 is ANQGSEA in the germline V gene. CDR3 in amino acids: CSVEDLPPSGANVLTF.

This sequence joins TRBV12-3 or TRBV12-4 and TRBJ1-1; as DNA is missing, the TRBD1 call by TCRdb cannot be tested. The CDR3 extends over 18 amino acids. The CDR3 protein is CASGQPGTEFILNTEAFF.

The V and J genes are TRBV19 and TRBJ1-2; there is no DNA to check the TCRdb D call of TRBD1. CDR1 is LNHDA, CDR2 SQIVND, per germline (reference sequence). The CDR3 length is 14 residues. Here the CDR3 reads CASSMHSPDYGYTF.

The CDR3 loop reads CSARDRGTGLNTEAFF. The chain joins TRBV20-1 to TRBJ1-1; absent DNA, TCRdb's TRBD1 call cannot be checked. The germline V gene encodes CDR1 DFQATT and CDR2 SNEGSKA (reference sequence). The CDR3 runs to 16 residues.

The chain is built from TRBV4-3 and TRBJ1-1. CDR1 and CDR2 from the germline V gene are LGHNA and YSLEER. The CDR3 extends over 14 amino acids. CDR3 region: CASSQEPGNTEAFF.

The chain has TRBV6-5 and TRBJ2-6; TCRdb proposes TRBD1, but this gene call is untestable without DNA. This CDR3 comprises 18 residues. Germline V CDR1 and CDR2: MNHEY, SVGAGI. The CDR3 reads CASSFNGGGDAGANVLTF.

The CDR3 loop reads CASSVAGTSNEQFF. The J gene is TRBJ2-1, the V gene TRBV9. This CDR3 region has 14 residues. Germline V gives CDR1 SGDLS, CDR2 YYNGEE.

This chain links TRBV2 with TRBJ2-2. Germline values: CDR1 SNHLY, CDR2 FYNNEI. This CDR3 is 15 amino acids long. The CDR3 is CASSDARIAPGELFF.

The V call is TRBV6-1, the J call TRBJ2-2; the TRBD1 assignment by TCRdb is unverifiable without DNA. Germline loops: CDR1 MNHNS, CDR2 SASEGT. There are 17 residues in the CDR3. CDR3 sequence: CASSITGGPFPTGELFF.

The chain combines TRBV7-8 with TRBJ2-2. The germline gives CDR1 SGHVS, CDR2 FQNEAQ. The CDR3 covers 14 residues. CDR3 sequence: CASSLEGQSGELFF.

This chain uses TRBV27 with TRBJ1-5. CDR1 is MNHEY, CDR2 SMNVEV, per germline (reference sequence). CDR3 length: 13 amino acids. The CDR3 here is CASSSWSNQPQHF.